This TCR beta chain was recovered during a study of T cells in localized non-small cell lung cancer. Regarding the study as a whole: Because only a single region of the tumor was sequenced, heterogeneity remains possible. In adjacent lung, a median roughly 53 of the top 100 tumor clones were found.

Sequencing used immunoSEQ multiplex PCR; TCRdb keeps in-frame clones, though not all of them. Of around 78,000 clones in the sample, 88% were seen once. In regard to this clone: Its matching antigen is unknown.

The sample consisted of peripheral blood, taken before any cancer treatment. The receptor comes from a woman aged 40-69 years with stage I squamous cell lung carcinoma.

CDR3 coding DNA: TGTGCCATCAGGCCGGGACAGGGGGACCAAGAGACCCAGTACTTC. As protein: CAIRPGQGDQETQYF. The gene calls are TRBV10-3 and TRBJ2-5, with TRBD1 matching over 11 bases. The CDR3 consists of 15 residues. Germline V lookup: CDR1 ENHRY, CDR2 SYGVKD. Trimming took 6 bases from V and 0 from J; bases not matched to a gene: 3.